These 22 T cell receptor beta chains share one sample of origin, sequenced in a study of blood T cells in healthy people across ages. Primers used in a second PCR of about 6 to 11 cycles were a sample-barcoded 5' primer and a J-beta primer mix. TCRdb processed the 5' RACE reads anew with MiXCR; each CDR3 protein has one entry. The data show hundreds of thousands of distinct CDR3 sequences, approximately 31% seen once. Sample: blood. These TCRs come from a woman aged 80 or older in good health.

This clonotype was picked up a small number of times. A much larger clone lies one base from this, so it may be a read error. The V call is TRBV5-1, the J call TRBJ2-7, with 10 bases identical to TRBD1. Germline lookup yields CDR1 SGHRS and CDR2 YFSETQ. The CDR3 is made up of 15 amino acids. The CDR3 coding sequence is TGCGCCAGCAGCCCTAGACAGGGGGCATCTAAGGAGCGGTACTTC. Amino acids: CASSPRQGASKERYF.

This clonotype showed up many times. The CDR3 spells CAISESPTGENSPLHF. CDR3 coding DNA: TGTGCCATCAGTGAGTCCCCGACAGGTGAAAATTCACCCCTCCACTTT. The rearrangement joins TRBV10-3 to TRBJ1-6; TRBD1 might be the D (6 bases). V gave up 0 bases and J gave up 7 bases, with 13 bases separating them. The CDR3 has 16 residues. Germline assignment: CDR1 ENHRY and CDR2 SYGVKD.

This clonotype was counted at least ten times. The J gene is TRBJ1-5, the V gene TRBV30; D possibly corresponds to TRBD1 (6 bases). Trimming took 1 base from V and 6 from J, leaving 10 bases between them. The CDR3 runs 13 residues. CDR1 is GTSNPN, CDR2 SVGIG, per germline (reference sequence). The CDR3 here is CAWSGGGGQPQHF. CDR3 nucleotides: TGTGCCTGGAGTGGAGGGGGTGGTCAGCCCCAGCATTTT. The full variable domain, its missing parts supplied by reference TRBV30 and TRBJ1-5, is SQTIHQWPATLVQPVGSPLSLECTVEGTSNPNLYWYRQAAGRGLQLLFYSVGIGQISSEVPQNLSASRPQDRQFILSSKKLLLSDSGFYLCAWSGGGGQPQHFGDGTRLSIL.

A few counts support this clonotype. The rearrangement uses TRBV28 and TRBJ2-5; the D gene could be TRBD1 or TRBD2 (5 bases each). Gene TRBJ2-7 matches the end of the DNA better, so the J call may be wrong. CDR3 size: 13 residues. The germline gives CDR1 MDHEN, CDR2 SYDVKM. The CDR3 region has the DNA TGTGCCAGCAGTTTACCAGGGACCTGCGAGCAGTACTTC. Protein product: CASSLPGTCEQYF.

CDR3 protein: CASRGGRPNSEAFF. DNA of the CDR3: TGTGCCAGCAGGGGTGGTAGACCCAACTCTGAAGCTTTCTTT. V gene TRBV6-2 or TRBV6-3 combines with J gene TRBJ1-1; no definite D call. The germline CDR1 and CDR2 sequences are MNHEY and SVGEGT. V lost 6 bases to trimming and J lost 6 bases, with 17 bases between them. The CDR3 extends over 14 amino acids.

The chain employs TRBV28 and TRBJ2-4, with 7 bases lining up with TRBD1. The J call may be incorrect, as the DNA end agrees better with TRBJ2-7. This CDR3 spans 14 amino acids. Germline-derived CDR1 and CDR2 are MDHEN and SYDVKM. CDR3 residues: CASGNRGRTNEQYF. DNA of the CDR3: TGTGCCAGCGGGAACAGGGGTCGGACCAACGAGCAGTACTTC.

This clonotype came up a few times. The CDR3 bases are TGTGCCAGCAGTCCTCAGAATCAGCCCCAGCATTTT. It translates to CASSPQNQPQHF. The chain combines TRBV28 with TRBJ1-5; D not resolved. Germline CDR1 is MDHEN and CDR2 is SYDVKM. The CDR3 is 12 residues long. Trimming pared 5 bases from V and 4 bases from J, leaving 6 bases between.

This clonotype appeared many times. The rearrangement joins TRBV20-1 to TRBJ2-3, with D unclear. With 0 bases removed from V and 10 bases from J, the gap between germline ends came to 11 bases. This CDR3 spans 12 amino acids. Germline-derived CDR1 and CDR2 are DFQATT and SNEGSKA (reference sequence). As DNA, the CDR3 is TGCAGTGCTAGAGAGATCTTTCCTTCGCAGTATTTT. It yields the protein CSAREIFPSQYF.

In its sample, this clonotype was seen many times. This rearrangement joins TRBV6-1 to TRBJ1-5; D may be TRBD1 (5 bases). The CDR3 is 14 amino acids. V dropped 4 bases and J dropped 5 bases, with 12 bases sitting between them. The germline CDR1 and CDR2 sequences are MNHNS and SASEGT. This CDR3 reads CASSGSGLYQPQHF. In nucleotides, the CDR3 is TGTGCCAGCAGTGGTTCGGGACTCTATCAGCCCCAGCATTTT.

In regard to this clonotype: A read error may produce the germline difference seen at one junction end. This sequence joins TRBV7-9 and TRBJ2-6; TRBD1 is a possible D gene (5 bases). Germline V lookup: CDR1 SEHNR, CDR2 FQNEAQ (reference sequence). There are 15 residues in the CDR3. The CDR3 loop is CASSRDSSGADVLTF. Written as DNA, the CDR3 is TGTGCCAGCAGCCGTGACAGCTCTGGGGCCGACGTCCTGACTTTC.

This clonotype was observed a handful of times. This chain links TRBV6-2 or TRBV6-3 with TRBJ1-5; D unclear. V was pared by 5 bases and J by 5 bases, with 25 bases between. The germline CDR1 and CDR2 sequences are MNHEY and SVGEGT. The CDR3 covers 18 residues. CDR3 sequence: CASSHISTDRFADQPQHF. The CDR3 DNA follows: TGTGCCAGCAGTCACATTTCAACAGATCGATTCGCGGATCAGCCCCAGCATTTT.

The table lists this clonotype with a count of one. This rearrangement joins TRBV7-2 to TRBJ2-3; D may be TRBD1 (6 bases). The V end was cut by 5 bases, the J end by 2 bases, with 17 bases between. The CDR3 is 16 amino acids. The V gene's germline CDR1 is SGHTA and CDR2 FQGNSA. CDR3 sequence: CASSPVGTFYTDTQYF. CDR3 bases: TGTGCCAGCAGCCCTGTTGGGACATTCTACACAGATACGCAGTATTTT.

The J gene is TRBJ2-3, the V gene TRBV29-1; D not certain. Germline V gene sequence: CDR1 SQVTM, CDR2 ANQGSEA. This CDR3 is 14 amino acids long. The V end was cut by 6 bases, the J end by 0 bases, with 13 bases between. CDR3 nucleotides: TGCAGCGTCGGAAGAGATACTAGCACAGATACGCAGTATTTT. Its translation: CSVGRDTSTDTQYF.

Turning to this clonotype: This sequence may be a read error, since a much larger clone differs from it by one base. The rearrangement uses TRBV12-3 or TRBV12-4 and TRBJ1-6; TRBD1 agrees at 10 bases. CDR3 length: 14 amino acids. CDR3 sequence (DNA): TGTGTCAGCAGTTCCGACAGGGGGCGGCGGCCCCTCCACTTT. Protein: CVSSSDRGRRPLHF.

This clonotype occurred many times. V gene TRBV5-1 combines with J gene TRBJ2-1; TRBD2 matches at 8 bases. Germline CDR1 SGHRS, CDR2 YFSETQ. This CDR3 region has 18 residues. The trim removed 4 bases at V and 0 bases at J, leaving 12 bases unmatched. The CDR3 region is CASSREGGVQASYNEQFF. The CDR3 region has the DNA TGCGCCAGCAGCCGGGAGGGGGGGGTTCAAGCCTCCTACAATGAGCAGTTCTTC.

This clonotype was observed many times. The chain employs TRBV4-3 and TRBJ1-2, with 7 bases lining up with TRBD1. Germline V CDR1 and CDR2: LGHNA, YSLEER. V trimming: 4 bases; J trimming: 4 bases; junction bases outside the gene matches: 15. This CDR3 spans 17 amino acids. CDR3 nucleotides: TGCGCCAGCAGCCCCGCCCGCGGGACAGAGTTCACCTATGGCTACACCTTC. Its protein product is CASSPARGTEFTYGYTF.

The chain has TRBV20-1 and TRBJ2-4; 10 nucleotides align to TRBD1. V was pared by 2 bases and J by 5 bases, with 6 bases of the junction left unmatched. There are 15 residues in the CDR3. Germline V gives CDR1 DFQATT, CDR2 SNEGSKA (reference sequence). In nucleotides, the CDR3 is TGCAGTGCTAGACGACAGGGGGCGCGGGAAAACATTCAGTACTTC. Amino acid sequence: CSARRQGARENIQYF.

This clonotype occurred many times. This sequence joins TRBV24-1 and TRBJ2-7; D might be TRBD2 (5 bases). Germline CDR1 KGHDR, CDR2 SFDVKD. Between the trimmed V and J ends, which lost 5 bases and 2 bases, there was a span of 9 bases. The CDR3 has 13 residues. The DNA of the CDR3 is TGTGCCACCAGTGTAACGGGGACCTACGAGCAGTACTTC. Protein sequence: CATSVTGTYEQYF.

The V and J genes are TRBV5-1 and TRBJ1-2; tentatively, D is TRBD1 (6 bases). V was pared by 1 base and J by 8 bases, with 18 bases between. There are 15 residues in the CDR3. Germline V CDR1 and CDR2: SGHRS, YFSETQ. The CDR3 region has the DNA TGCGCCAGCAGCTTGCAAATGGGGCCACAGGGAGGCTACACCTTC. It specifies CASSLQMGPQGGYTF.

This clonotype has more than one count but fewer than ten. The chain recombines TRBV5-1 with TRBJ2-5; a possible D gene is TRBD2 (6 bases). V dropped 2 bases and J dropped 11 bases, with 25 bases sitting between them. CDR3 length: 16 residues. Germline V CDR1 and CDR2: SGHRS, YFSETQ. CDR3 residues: CASSLGPPGTGNEQYF. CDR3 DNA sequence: TGCGCCAGCAGCTTAGGCCCCCCCGGGACTGGGAATGAGCAGTACTTC.

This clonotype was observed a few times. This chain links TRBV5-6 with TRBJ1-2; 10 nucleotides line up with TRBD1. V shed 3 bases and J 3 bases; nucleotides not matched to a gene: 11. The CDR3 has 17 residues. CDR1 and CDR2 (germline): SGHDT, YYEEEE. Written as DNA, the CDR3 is TGTGCCAGCAGCTGGAGACAGGGGGCTGGGGTCGACTATGGCTACACCTTC. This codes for CASSWRQGAGVDYGYTF.

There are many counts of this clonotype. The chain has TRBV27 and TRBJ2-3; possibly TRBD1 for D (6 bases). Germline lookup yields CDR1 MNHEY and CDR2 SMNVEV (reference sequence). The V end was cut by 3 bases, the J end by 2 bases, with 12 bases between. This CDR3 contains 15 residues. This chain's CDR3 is CASSFSGTFTDTQYF. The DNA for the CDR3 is TGTGCCAGCAGTTTCTCAGGGACATTCACAGATACGCAGTATTTT.